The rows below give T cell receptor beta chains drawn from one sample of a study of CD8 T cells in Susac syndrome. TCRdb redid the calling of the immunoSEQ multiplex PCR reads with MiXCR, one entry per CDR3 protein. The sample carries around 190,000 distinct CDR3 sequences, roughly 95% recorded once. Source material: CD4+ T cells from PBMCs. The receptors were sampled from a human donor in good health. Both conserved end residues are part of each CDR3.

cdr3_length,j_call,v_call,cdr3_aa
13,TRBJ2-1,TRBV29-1,CSVGAGGSNEQFF
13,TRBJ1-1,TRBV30,CAWKLVRNTEAFF
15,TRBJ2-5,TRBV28,CASKDRWRGGETQYF
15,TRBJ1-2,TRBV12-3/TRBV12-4,CASSLALGPNYGYTF
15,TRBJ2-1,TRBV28,CASSLSGRVNNEQFF
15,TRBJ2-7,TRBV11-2,CASSPLGQGAYEQYF
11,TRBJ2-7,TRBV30,CAWDAGSEQYF
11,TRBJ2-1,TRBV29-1,CSATPRENEFF
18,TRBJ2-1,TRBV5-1,CASSLKDNRRARGNEQFF
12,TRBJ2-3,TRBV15,CATSSGEYTQYF
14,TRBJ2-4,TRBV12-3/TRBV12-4,CASSPRANKNIQYF
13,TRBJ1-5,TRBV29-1,CSACGAWNQPQHF
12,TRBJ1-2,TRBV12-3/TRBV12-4,CASSVGGYGYTF
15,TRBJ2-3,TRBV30,CAWSVTGGPTDTQYF
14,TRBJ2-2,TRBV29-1,CSVGRTANTGELFF
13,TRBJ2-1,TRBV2,CASSERSPNEQFF
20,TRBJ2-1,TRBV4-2,CASSQDGGLAGATPYNEQFF
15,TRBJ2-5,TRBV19,CASSPGVGEMETQYF
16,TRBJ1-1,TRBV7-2,CASSPLGEASWRAAFF
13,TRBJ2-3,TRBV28,CASSLQGTDTQYF
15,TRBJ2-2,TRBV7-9,CASSFIGRWPGELFF
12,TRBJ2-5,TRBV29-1,CSVDWAGETQYF
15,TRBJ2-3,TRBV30,CAWSVKGTRADTQYF
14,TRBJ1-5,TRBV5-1,CASSLEPGLQPQHF
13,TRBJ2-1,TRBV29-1,CSSVGRGGSEQFF
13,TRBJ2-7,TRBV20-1,CSASRPPGPEQYF
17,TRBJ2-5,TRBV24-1,CATSDASYRGRTETQYF
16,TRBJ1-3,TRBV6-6,CASSYLTGNPGNTIYF
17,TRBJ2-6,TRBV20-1,CSARDPLAGAGANVLTF
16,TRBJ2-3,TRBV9,CASSVGSGGPEDTQYF
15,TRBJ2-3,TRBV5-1,CASSLAGLSTDTQYF
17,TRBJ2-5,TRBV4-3,CASSQNIDIWRGETQYF
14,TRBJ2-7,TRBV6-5,CASSYLHRVFEQYF
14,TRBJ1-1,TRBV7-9,CASSPQGTVGEAFF
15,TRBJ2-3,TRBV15,CATSRDFRVKDTQYF
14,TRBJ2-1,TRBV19,CASSEGLAADEQFF
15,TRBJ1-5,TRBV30,CAWSHSGQGHQPQHF
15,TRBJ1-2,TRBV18,CASSPTVRADYGYTF
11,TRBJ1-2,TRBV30,CAWSMFYGYTF